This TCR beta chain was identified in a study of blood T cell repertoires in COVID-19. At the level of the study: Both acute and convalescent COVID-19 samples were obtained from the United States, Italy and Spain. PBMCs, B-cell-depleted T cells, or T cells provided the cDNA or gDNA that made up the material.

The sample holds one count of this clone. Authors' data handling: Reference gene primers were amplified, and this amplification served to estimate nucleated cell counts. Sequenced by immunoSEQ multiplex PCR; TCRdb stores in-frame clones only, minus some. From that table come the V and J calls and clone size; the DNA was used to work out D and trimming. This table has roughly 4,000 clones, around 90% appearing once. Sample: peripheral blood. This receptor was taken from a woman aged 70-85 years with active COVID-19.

The CDR3 spells CAWSLSSGPYEQYF. DNA for the CDR3: TGTGCCTGGAGTTTGTCTTCAGGTCCCTACGAGCAGTACTTC. The chain is built from TRBV30 and TRBJ2-7; no clear D gene. CDR3 length: 14 residues. Trimming pared 2 bases from V and 2 bases from J, leaving 13 bases between. Germline-derived CDR1 and CDR2 are GTSNPN and SVGIG (reference sequence).